This entry describes one TCR beta chain. Its target is unknown. This CDR3 has 14 amino acids. Germline values: CDR1 SGHTA, CDR2 FQGNSA. These data belong to a study of OX40 agonist ivuxolimab in advanced cancers. At the level of the study: Patients got intravenous ivuxolimab at 0.01 to 10 mg/kg every 2 weeks. Antecedent anti-PD-1, anti-PD-L1 or anti-CTLA-4 therapy was permissible, with roughly 36% having received some.

Broader study findings: Nonresponders included some who also had low normalized T-cell clonal expansion.

Systemic immunosuppression or a history of autoimmune disease excluded patients. Generated by immunoSEQ multiplex PCR, the TCRdb table keeps only in-frame clones and is missing some. This sample has more than 80,000 clones; roughly nine tenths occur once, and the top ten carry about 0.5%. The source is an adult with an advanced solid tumor such as melanoma, head and neck, liver or kidney cancer. The sequenced sample was CD4+ or CD8+ T cells sorted from blood, obtained in a trial of the OX40 agonist ivuxolimab. The J gene is TRBJ2-5, the V gene TRBV7-2, with 10 bases lining up with TRBD1. The tail of the sequence fits TRBJ2-7 better, so the J call may be wrong. The CDR3 region has the DNA TGTGCCAGCAGCCCTGGGACAGGGGCCTACGAGCAGTACTTC. Protein sequence: CASSPGTGAYEQYF.